A selection of T cell receptor beta chains follows, all from one sample in a study of cytomegalovirus exposure and HLA in healthy donors. This table comes from immunoSEQ multiplex PCR, and its TCRdb copy is limited to in-frame clones, with some not included. This sample contains 40,000 or so clones. The source material was PBMCs. All receptors come from a man aged 25 to 40 in good health and CMV-seronegative. The CDR3 runs from the conserved cysteine through the conserved F or W. A D gene is named only where the DNA matches it firmly.

v_call	j_call	d_call	cdr3_aa	cdr3_nt
TRBV6-6	TRBJ2-2	TRBD2	CAGGESNTGELFF	TGTGCCGGGGGGGAATCCAACACCGGGGAGCTGTTTTTT
TRBV9	TRBJ1-2	-	CASSVGGLANYGYTF	TGTGCCAGCAGCGTAGGGGGCCTCGCTAACTATGGCTACACCTTC
TRBV4-3	TRBJ1-2	TRBD1	CASSPTRGQGREGYTF	TGCGCCAGCAGCCCAACCAGGGGACAGGGGAGGGAAGGCTACACCTTC
TRBV7-7	TRBJ2-7	TRBD2	CASSSSGSYEQYF	TGTGCCAGCAGCTCTAGCGGGTCCTACGAGCAGTACTTC
TRBV5-1	TRBJ1-3	-	CASSLAEGALSGNTIYF	TGCGCCAGCAGCTTGGCCGAAGGGGCTCTTTCTGGAAACACCATATATTTT
TRBV10-1	TRBJ1-1	-	CASSESTDNTEAFF	TGCGCCAGCAGTGAGTCGACAGATAACACTGAAGCTTTCTTT
TRBV7-9	TRBJ1-5	-	CASSLSGLGQRNQPQHF	TGTGCCAGCAGCTTATCGGGGTTAGGACAGAGAAATCAGCCCCAGCATTTT
TRBV5-1	TRBJ2-5	TRBD1	CASSTRTGGETQYF	TGCGCCAGCAGCACCAGGACAGGAGGCGAGACCCAGTACTTC
TRBV4-1	TRBJ2-1	TRBD2	CASSLSGGERHEQFF	TGCGCCAGCAGCCTGTCCGGGGGGGAACGGCATGAGCAGTTCTTC
TRBV7-7	TRBJ2-1	TRBD2	CASSSGGEQFF	TGTGCTAGCAGCTCGGGGGGTGAGCAGTTCTTC
TRBV4-2	TRBJ1-2	-	CASSQDRGGRTF	TGTGCCAGCAGCCAAGATCGGGGGGGGCGTACCTTC
TRBV9	TRBJ2-1	TRBD1	CASSSRTGDDDEQFF	TGTGCCAGCAGCTCCCGGACAGGGGACGACGATGAGCAGTTCTTC
TRBV6-5	TRBJ1-5	-	CASSYGRNQPQHF	TGTGCCAGCAGTTATGGCAGGAATCAGCCCCAGCATTTT
TRBV25-1	TRBJ2-7	-	CASSEYRGGVGFEQYF	TGTGCCAGCAGTGAATATAGGGGCGGAGTGGGGTTCGAGCAGTACTTC
TRBV5-6	TRBJ2-3	-	CASSLSSGTQYF	TGTGCCAGCAGCTTGAGTTCAGGGACGCAGTATTTT
TRBV29-1	TRBJ2-3	TRBD2	CSVASSRLAGSTDTQYF	TGCAGCGTGGCCTCATCCAGGCTAGCGGGAAGCACAGATACGCAGTATTTT
TRBV18	TRBJ2-2	-	CASSPPGLRDGELFF	TGTGCCAGCTCACCACCTGGGCTACGGGACGGGGAGCTGTTTTTT
TRBV7-2	TRBJ2-7	TRBD1	CASSLVGDRVYEQYF	TGTGCCAGCAGCTTAGTAGGGGACAGGGTCTACGAGCAGTACTTC
TRBV18	TRBJ1-3	-	CASSPRELPNTIYF	TGTGCCAGCTCACCCAGGGAACTGCCTAACACCATATATTTT
TRBV4-3	TRBJ2-7	TRBD2	CASSHGTSDYEQYF	TGCGCCAGCAGCCACGGGACTAGCGACTACGAGCAGTACTTC
TRBV9	TRBJ1-1	-	CASSVGARLNTEAFF	TGTGCCAGCAGCGTAGGAGCGAGGCTGAACACTGAAGCTTTCTTT
TRBV12-5	TRBJ2-5	-	CASGLPRGAVEETQYF	TGTGCTAGTGGTTTGCCACGGGGGGCCGTGGAAGAGACCCAGTACTTC
TRBV5-1	TRBJ2-7	TRBD2	CASSFQREGYEQYF	TGCGCCAGCAGCTTTCAGCGGGAGGGCTACGAGCAGTACTTC
TRBV15	TRBJ2-5	-	CATSIGGPRETQYF	TGTGCCACCAGCATTGGAGGGCCCCGAGAGACCCAGTACTTC
TRBV9	TRBJ1-1	TRBD1	CASSATGGWLNTEAFF	TGTGCCAGCAGCGCAACAGGGGGGTGGTTGAACACTGAAGCTTTCTTT
TRBV5-1	TRBJ2-7	-	CASSFRGYEQYF	TGCGCCAGCAGCTTCCGAGGCTACGAGCAGTACTTC
TRBV18	TRBJ1-6	-	CASGGTQAWDSPLHF	TGTGCCAGCGGGGGGACGCAGGCCTGGGATTCACCCCTCCACTTT
TRBV6-6	TRBJ2-1	TRBD2	CASSPSGGDHNEQFF	TGTGCCAGCAGTCCAAGCGGGGGGGACCACAATGAGCAGTTCTTC
TRBV7-9	TRBJ1-2	-	CASSQGRWGQGYTF	TGTGCCAGCAGCCAAGGTCGCTGGGGGCAAGGCTACACCTTC
TRBV30	TRBJ2-1	TRBD2	CAWRRRASGNNEQFF	TGTGCCTGGAGGCGGCGGGCTAGCGGGAACAATGAGCAGTTCTTC
TRBV29-1	TRBJ2-3	-	CSVAPSGILIDTQYF	TGCAGCGTAGCCCCTTCGGGGATACTTATAGATACGCAGTATTTT
TRBV6-5	TRBJ2-7	TRBD2	CASSYGTSGEQYF	TGTGCCAGCAGTTACGGGACTAGCGGGGAGCAGTACTTC
TRBV5-4	TRBJ2-7	TRBD2	CASGRREDSYEQYF	TGTGCCAGCGGCCGGCGGGAGGATTCCTACGAGCAGTACTTC
TRBV15	TRBJ2-7	-	CATSRNTGPTYEQYF	TGTGCCACCAGCAGAAATACAGGGCCTACTTACGAGCAGTACTTC
TRBV11-2	TRBJ2-7	TRBD1	CASSLGPPGEQGANEQYF	TGTGCCAGCAGCTTAGGGCCCCCCGGGGAACAGGGGGCAAACGAGCAGTACTTC
TRBV4-3	TRBJ2-3	TRBD2	CASSHQTQDSGRGDTQYF	TGCGCCAGCAGCCATCAGACCCAGGATAGCGGGAGGGGCGATACGCAGTATTTT
TRBV30	TRBJ1-5	-	CAWSDSGSNQPQHF	TGTGCCTGGAGTGACTCAGGCAGCAATCAGCCCCAGCATTTT
TRBV15	TRBJ2-7	-	CATSEQEGESYEQYF	TGTGCCACCAGCGAGCAGGAAGGCGAATCCTACGAGCAGTACTTC
TRBV6-5	TRBJ2-1	-	CASSSGTTSYNEQFF	TGTGCCAGCAGTTCCGGGACAACCTCCTACAATGAGCAGTTCTTC
TRBV30	TRBJ1-3	-	CAWSVGREGNTIYF	TGTGCCTGGAGTGTAGGCAGGGAAGGAAACACCATATATTTT